A selection of T cell receptor beta chains follows, all from one sample in a study of long-term antiretroviral therapy in people with HIV. Profiling relied on immunoSEQ multiplex PCR, and the TCRdb table lists in-frame clones only, not all of them. The table records roughly 30,000 clones, approximately 88% of them present only once. The sequenced sample was unsorted PBMCs, obtained about 2.7 years after starting antiretroviral therapy. Receptors originate from a man aged 25-45 years with HIV. The CDR3 runs from the conserved cysteine through the conserved F or W. The D gene is left open where the match is weak. Not every row has a clone size; where given, it reads once, few, many or a size class.

D gene: .
CDR3 length: 14
V gene: TRBV5-1
J gene: TRBJ1-1
clone size: .
CDR3 protein: CASSLVATSTEAFF

D gene: TRBD2
CDR3 length: 15
V gene: TRBV19
J gene: TRBJ2-5
clone size: .
CDR3 protein: CASSDSGGPRETQYF

D gene: TRBD2
CDR3 length: 13
V gene: TRBV19
J gene: TRBJ2-7
clone size: .
CDR3 protein: CASSAGGGYEQYF

D gene: .
CDR3 length: 15
V gene: TRBV19
J gene: TRBJ1-4
clone size: .
CDR3 protein: CASSIEGTLGEKLFF

D gene: .
CDR3 length: 15
V gene: TRBV5-8
J gene: TRBJ2-3
clone size: .
CDR3 protein: CASSFAGWDTDTQYF

D gene: TRBD1
CDR3 length: 14
V gene: TRBV19
J gene: TRBJ1-2
clone size: .
CDR3 protein: CASSITGGNYGYTF

D gene: TRBD1
CDR3 length: 13
V gene: TRBV28
J gene: TRBJ1-2
clone size: .
CDR3 protein: CASRTTGTYGYTF

D gene: .
CDR3 length: 11
V gene: TRBV20-1
J gene: TRBJ2-5
clone size: .
CDR3 protein: CSARPSVTQYF

D gene: .
CDR3 length: 15
V gene: TRBV29-1
J gene: TRBJ2-2
clone size: .
CDR3 protein: CSVASGADYTGELFF

D gene: TRBD1
CDR3 length: 15
V gene: TRBV7-9
J gene: TRBJ1-4
clone size: few
CDR3 protein: CASSTGQGRGEKLFF